These 14 T cell receptor beta chains originate from one sample sequenced in a study of OX40 agonist ivuxolimab in advanced cancers. TCRdb's copy holds only in-frame clones and misses some; the assay was immunoSEQ multiplex PCR. The profile covers some 48,000 clones, with roughly 81% appearing a single time and around 7.9% taken by the ten largest. Specimen: CD4+ or CD8+ T cells sorted from blood, collected in a trial of the OX40 agonist ivuxolimab. These TCRs come from an adult with an advanced solid tumor such as melanoma, head and neck, liver or kidney cancer.

This clone occurred a few times. The genes are TRBV7-9 and TRBJ2-3; TRBD1 aligns across 10 bases. V lost 9 bases, J lost 0 bases, and 9 bases stayed unmatched. The CDR3 runs 16 residues. From germline, CDR1 is SEHNR and CDR2 FQNEAQ (reference sequence). CDR3 sequence: CASQAGTGASTDTQYF. The CDR3 DNA is TGTGCCAGTCAGGCTGGGACAGGGGCTAGCACAGATACGCAGTATTTT. The variable domain in full, with the rest retrieved from reference TRBV7-9 and TRBJ2-3, is DTGVSQNPRHKITKRGQNVTFRCDPISEHNRLYWYRQTLGQGPEFLTYFQNEAQLEKSRLLSDRFSAERPKGSFSTLEIQRTEQGDSAMYLCASQAGTGASTDTQYFGPGTRLTVL.

The chain combines TRBV7-2 with TRBJ2-1, with D hard to call. Germline V gives CDR1 SGHTA, CDR2 FQGNSA. V lost 6 bases to trimming and J lost 10 bases, with 10 bases between them. This CDR3 is 11 amino acids long. In DNA, the CDR3 is TGTGCCAGCAGGTCAGATCAGGAGCAGTTCTTC. It yields the protein CASRSDQEQFF.

The V call is TRBV5-8, the J call TRBJ1-2, with no clear D. Germline V CDR1 and CDR2: SGHTS, YDEGEE. The CDR3 extends over 14 amino acids. V shed 2 bases and J shed 4 bases, with 12 bases lying between them. CDR3 nucleotide sequence: TGTGCCAGCAGCTTAGCACACATCGGCTATGGCTACACCTTC. Translation gives CASSLAHIGYGYTF.

This clone was seen a handful of times. The CDR3 region is CAWSVGQRDFNEQYF. CDR3 bases: TGTGCCTGGAGTGTAGGACAGCGGGATTTCAACGAGCAGTACTTC. The chain employs TRBV30 and TRBJ2-7; the D gene is possibly TRBD2 (7 bases). Between the trimmed V and J ends, which lost 0 bases and 5 bases, there was a span of 17 bases. This CDR3 spans 15 amino acids. Germline V CDR1 and CDR2: GTSNPN, SVGIG (reference sequence). The complete variable domain, with remaining parts taken from reference TRBV30 and TRBJ2-7, reads SQTIHQWPATLVQPVGSPLSLECTVEGTSNPNLYWYRQAAGRGLQLLFYSVGIGQISSEVPQNLSASRPQDRQFILSSKKLLLSDSGFYLCAWSVGQRDFNEQYFGPGTRLTVT.

The V call is TRBV6-1, the J call TRBJ2-7, with D hard to call. V shed 0 bases and J shed 2 bases, with 8 bases lying between them. Germline CDR1 and CDR2: MNHNS and SASEGT. This CDR3 has 14 amino acids. The DNA of the CDR3 is TGTGCCAGCAGTGAAGCTAGACTTACCTACGAGCAGTACTTC. Translating gives CASSEARLTYEQYF.

V is TRBV2 and J is TRBJ2-1; the match to TRBD2 covers 9 bases. CDR3 length: 15 amino acids. Per germline, CDR1 SNHLY and CDR2 FYNNEI. With V trimmed by 5 bases and J by 8 bases, 10 bases remained unmatched. DNA of the CDR3: TGTGCCAGCAGTTATAGCGGGAGTGTCACCCATGAGCAGTTCTTC. Translation: CASSYSGSVTHEQFF.

In the case of this clone: With only one base between it and a far larger clone, this is likely a read error. The same CDR3 can be traced to other DNA sequences in this sample. The chain recombines TRBV5-4 with TRBJ1-1, with D tentatively TRBD1 (5 bases). The V and J ends lost 4 bases and 3 bases respectively, with 13 bases between them. This CDR3 region has 14 residues. The germline gives CDR1 SGHNT, CDR2 YYREEE (reference sequence). The CDR3 sequence is CASSQFPGYTEAFF. As DNA, the CDR3 is TGTGCCAGCAGCCAGTTCCCAGGGTACACTGAAGCTTTCTTT.

This chain joins TRBV7-8 and TRBJ2-7, with 10 bases lining up with TRBD2. Germline-derived CDR1 and CDR2 are SGHVS and FQNEAQ. The CDR3 spans 14 residues. J was trimmed by 5 bases and V by 5 bases; bases with no gene match: 6. The CDR3 nucleotides are TGTGCCAGCAGCCCGGGACTAGCGATCAACGAGCAGTACTTC. Protein: CASSPGLAINEQYF.

In this sample, this clone turned up a few times. V gene TRBV7-7 combines with J gene TRBJ1-1; D gene uncertain. The CDR3 runs to 14 residues. V was trimmed by 3 bases and J by 2 bases, leaving 10 bases between them. CDR1 and CDR2 (germline): SSHAT, FNYEAQ (reference sequence). CDR3 bases: TGTGCCAGCAGCTTTTCGTCAGGAAACACTGAAGCTTTCTTT. It encodes CASSFSSGNTEAFF. The variable domain in full, with the rest retrieved from reference TRBV7-7 and TRBJ1-1, is GAGVSQSPRYKVTKRGQDVTLRCDPISSHATLYWYQQALGQGPEFLTYFNYEAQPDKSGLPSDRFSAERPEGSISTLTIQRTEQRDSAMYRCASSFSSGNTEAFFGQGTRLTVV.

V gene TRBV2 combines with J gene TRBJ1-3; D unresolved. Germline-derived CDR1 and CDR2 are SNHLY and FYNNEI. V gave up 7 bases and J gave up 2 bases, with 18 bases separating them. The CDR3 sequence is 16 residues long. The CDR3, as DNA: TGTGCCAGCACCCCTAGAGTGCGGGGAGCTGGAAACACCATATATTTT. It specifies CASTPRVRGAGNTIYF.

The chain couples TRBV19 to TRBJ2-7, with D possibly TRBD1 on 6 matching bases. CDR1 is LNHDA and CDR2 is SQIVND in the germline V gene (reference sequence). Between the trimmed V and J ends, which lost 9 bases and 3 bases, there was a span of 12 bases. CDR3 size: 12 residues. CDR3 loop: CASGTSRYEQYF. In DNA, the CDR3 is TGTGCCAGCGGGACATCCCGCTACGAGCAGTACTTC.

For this clone: Other DNA sequences within the sample encode an identical CDR3. The chain recombines TRBV7-2 with TRBJ1-6; D ambiguous. The CDR3 has 15 amino acids. Trimming removed 3 bases at V and 2 bases at J, with 8 bases between. Germline values: CDR1 SGHTA, CDR2 FQGNSA. As DNA, the CDR3 is TGTGCCAGCAGCTTGGCGGTGCCCTATAATTCACCCCTCCACTTT. Translation gives CASSLAVPYNSPLHF.

This chain uses TRBV6-5 with TRBJ1-5, with 12 bases aligning to TRBD1. With V trimmed by 3 bases and J by 6 bases, 6 bases remained unmatched. This CDR3 is built from 16 residues. CDR1 is MNHEY and CDR2 is SVGAGI in the germline V gene. CDR3 loop: CASSYSGTGGAQPQHF. DNA for the CDR3: TGTGCCAGCAGTTATTCCGGGACAGGGGGCGCTCAGCCCCAGCATTTT.

This clone was recorded a few times. The rearrangement uses TRBV18 and TRBJ2-7, with 9 bases identical to TRBD2. CDR1 and CDR2 from the germline V gene are KGHSH and LQKENI. V was clipped by 1 base and J by 4 bases; unmatched bases: 2. CDR3 size: 14 residues. The CDR3 DNA sequence: TGTGCCAGCTCACCACTGAGCGGGAGGTACGAGCAGTACTTC. Residues: CASSPLSGRYEQYF.